This T cell receptor (beta chain) emerged from a study of OX40 agonist ivuxolimab in advanced cancers. V lost 1 base, J lost 3 bases, and 12 bases lay in between. Germline loops: CDR1 LNHNV, CDR2 YYDKDF (reference sequence). The CDR3 runs 15 residues. Assay: immunoSEQ multiplex PCR; the TCRdb copy retains only in-frame clones and omits some. The repertoire includes about 94,000 clones, 80% to 90% of them detected once, and approximately 0.29% sits in the top ten. The rearrangement links TRBV15 to TRBJ1-2; TRBD1 might be the D (5 bases). Here the sequenced sample was CD4+ or CD8+ T cells sorted from blood, taken in a trial of the OX40 agonist ivuxolimab. The clonotype was recovered from an adult with an advanced solid tumor such as melanoma, head and neck, liver or kidney cancer. CDR3 in amino acids: CATSRGSGMDYGYTF. The CDR3 coding sequence is TGTGCCACCAGCAGAGGGTCAGGGATGGACTATGGCTACACCTTC.